Listed below are T cell receptor beta chains from one sample, sequenced in a study of cytomegalovirus exposure and HLA in healthy donors. Profiled with immunoSEQ multiplex PCR; TCRdb holds only in-frame clones, not every one. The repertoire has under 150,000 clones, roughly 80% of them found once; the top ten carry around 4.1%. Source material: PBMCs. The receptors here all came from a man aged 40-55 years in good health and CMV-seropositive. The CDR3 runs from the conserved cysteine through the conserved F or W. Fields, in order: V gene, J gene, CDR3 protein.

V gene: TRBV5-1
J gene: TRBJ1-6
CDR3 protein: CASSGQGNNSPLHF

V gene: TRBV6-5
J gene: TRBJ2-7
CDR3 protein: CASRPDNSYEQYF

V gene: TRBV29-1
J gene: TRBJ1-2
CDR3 protein: CSVEGTGGSYTF

V gene: TRBV6-5
J gene: TRBJ2-1
CDR3 protein: CASTGAARSYNEQFF

V gene: TRBV5-6
J gene: TRBJ1-6
CDR3 protein: CASSLRTGAGNSPLHF

V gene: TRBV19
J gene: TRBJ1-1
CDR3 protein: CASSIGQGVPTEAFF

V gene: TRBV4-2
J gene: TRBJ1-3
CDR3 protein: CASSQIYRTFTSGNTIYF

V gene: TRBV27
J gene: TRBJ1-1
CDR3 protein: CASSLFAGALPEAFF

V gene: TRBV5-1
J gene: TRBJ2-3
CDR3 protein: CASSPTRTVQQYF

V gene: TRBV6-5
J gene: TRBJ2-2
CDR3 protein: CASSFRQNTGELFF

V gene: TRBV10-3
J gene: TRBJ2-5
CDR3 protein: CATRGLATQETQYF

V gene: TRBV5-6
J gene: TRBJ2-1
CDR3 protein: CASSPRGGASGYNEQFF

V gene: TRBV18
J gene: TRBJ1-1
CDR3 protein: CASSRDRAGNTEAFF

V gene: TRBV7-3
J gene: TRBJ2-2
CDR3 protein: CASSLDRGAGGELFF

V gene: TRBV18
J gene: TRBJ1-5
CDR3 protein: CASSPAGDQPQHF

V gene: TRBV10-3
J gene: TRBJ2-1
CDR3 protein: CAISPSGGTYNEQFF

V gene: TRBV27
J gene: TRBJ2-4
CDR3 protein: CASSLYLGVAKNIQYF

V gene: TRBV6-1
J gene: TRBJ2-5
CDR3 protein: CASSRLYQETQYF

V gene: TRBV10-2
J gene: TRBJ2-4
CDR3 protein: CASSVAGGRGKNIQYF

V gene: TRBV2
J gene: TRBJ2-6
CDR3 protein: CASSGGISGANVLTF

V gene: TRBV4-3
J gene: TRBJ2-3
CDR3 protein: CASSQVSGGHTDTQYF

V gene: TRBV27
J gene: TRBJ1-1
CDR3 protein: CASRSFTEAFF

V gene: TRBV7-2
J gene: TRBJ2-2
CDR3 protein: CASSSPRAGVNTGELFF

V gene: TRBV4-1
J gene: TRBJ1-5
CDR3 protein: CASSQERGHQPQHF

V gene: TRBV30
J gene: TRBJ1-2
CDR3 protein: CAWSVGNSANYGYTF

V gene: TRBV29-1
J gene: TRBJ1-2
CDR3 protein: CSVAGDRGTYGYGCTF

V gene: TRBV7-2
J gene: TRBJ2-5
CDR3 protein: CALGTGVGETQYF

V gene: TRBV19
J gene: TRBJ1-1
CDR3 protein: CASSTIDEAFF

V gene: TRBV6-5
J gene: TRBJ2-3
CDR3 protein: CASSYSGGRITDTQYF

V gene: TRBV7-6
J gene: TRBJ2-7
CDR3 protein: CASSLTRSSYEQYF

V gene: TRBV10-3
J gene: TRBJ2-7
CDR3 protein: CAISLRGHDEQYF

V gene: TRBV15
J gene: TRBJ2-1
CDR3 protein: CATSPTNDNEQFF

V gene: TRBV2
J gene: TRBJ2-1
CDR3 protein: CASQTGTSVHNEQFF

V gene: TRBV10-3
J gene: TRBJ2-7
CDR3 protein: CAITSGQGFSYEQYF

V gene: TRBV7-9
J gene: TRBJ1-2
CDR3 protein: CSSSIDRGGYTF

V gene: TRBV19
J gene: TRBJ2-7
CDR3 protein: CASSAGQVTYEQYF

V gene: TRBV6-6
J gene: TRBJ2-5
CDR3 protein: CASTKQGVETQYF

V gene: TRBV19
J gene: TRBJ1-4
CDR3 protein: CASSIDGGHNEKLFF

V gene: TRBV7-3
J gene: TRBJ1-1
CDR3 protein: CASSFGGNTEAFF

V gene: TRBV9
J gene: TRBJ2-2
CDR3 protein: CASSVGPGSGELFF

V gene: TRBV11-3
J gene: TRBJ2-4
CDR3 protein: CASSSPSEGYAKNIQYF

V gene: TRBV5-1
J gene: TRBJ1-1
CDR3 protein: CASRQIDTHTEAFF

V gene: TRBV19
J gene: TRBJ1-1
CDR3 protein: CASSRGTGNMNTEAFF

V gene: TRBV27
J gene: TRBJ2-3
CDR3 protein: CASSWSGRVDTQYF

V gene: TRBV6-5
J gene: TRBJ1-4
CDR3 protein: CASSSRGNEKLFF

V gene: TRBV2
J gene: TRBJ1-2
CDR3 protein: CATLGGANYGYTF

V gene: TRBV6-6
J gene: TRBJ2-3
CDR3 protein: CASSYSGATTTDTQYF

V gene: TRBV6-1
J gene: TRBJ1-2
CDR3 protein: CASSGGQGVYGYTF